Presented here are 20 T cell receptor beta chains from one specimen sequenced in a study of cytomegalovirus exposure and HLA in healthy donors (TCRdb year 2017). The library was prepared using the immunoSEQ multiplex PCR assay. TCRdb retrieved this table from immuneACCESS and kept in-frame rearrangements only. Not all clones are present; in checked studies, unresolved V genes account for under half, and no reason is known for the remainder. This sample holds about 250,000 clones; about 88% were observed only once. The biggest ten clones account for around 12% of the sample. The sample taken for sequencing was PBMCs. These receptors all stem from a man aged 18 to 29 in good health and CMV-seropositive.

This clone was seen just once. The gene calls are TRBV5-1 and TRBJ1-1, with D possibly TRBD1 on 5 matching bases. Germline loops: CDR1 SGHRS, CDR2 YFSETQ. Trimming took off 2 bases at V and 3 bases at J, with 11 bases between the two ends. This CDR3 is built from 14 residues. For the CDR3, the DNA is TGCGCCAGCAGCTTAGGAGGGGTCCACACTGAAGCTTTCTTT. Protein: CASSLGGVHTEAFF.

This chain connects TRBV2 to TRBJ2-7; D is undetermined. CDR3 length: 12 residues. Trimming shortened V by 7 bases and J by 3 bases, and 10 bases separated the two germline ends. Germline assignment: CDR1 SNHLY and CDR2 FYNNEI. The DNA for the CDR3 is TGTGCCAGCATGGCGCAGGTCTACGAGCAGTACTTC. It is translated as CASMAQVYEQYF.

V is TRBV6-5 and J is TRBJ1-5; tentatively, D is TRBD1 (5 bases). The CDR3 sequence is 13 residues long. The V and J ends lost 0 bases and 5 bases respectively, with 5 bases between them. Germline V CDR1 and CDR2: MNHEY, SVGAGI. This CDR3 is CASSYSGHQPQHF. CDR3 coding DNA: TGTGCCAGCAGTTACTCGGGGCATCAGCCCCAGCATTTT.

The CDR3: CASSVGQGNTEAFF. CDR3 coding DNA: TGTGCCAGCAGCGTAGGACAGGGGAACACTGAAGCTTTCTTT. The chain links TRBV7-9 to TRBJ1-1, with TRBD1 matching 8 bases. Germline V gene lookup returns CDR1 SEHNR and CDR2 FQNEAQ (reference sequence). The CDR3 sequence is 14 residues long. J gave up 1 base and V 5 bases, and 3 bases lay outside the gene matches.

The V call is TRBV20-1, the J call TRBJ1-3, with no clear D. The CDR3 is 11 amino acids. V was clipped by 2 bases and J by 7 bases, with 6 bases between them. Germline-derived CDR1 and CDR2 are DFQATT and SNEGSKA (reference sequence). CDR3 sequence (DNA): TGCAGTGCTAGAAGCAGCAACACCATATATTTT. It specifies CSARSSNTIYF.

The CDR3 DNA reads TGTGCCAGCAGCTCCCGAGGGCGGGGGGCGGACGAGCAGTACTTC. The encoded protein is CASSSRGRGADEQYF. The chain uses TRBV5-8 and TRBJ2-7; TRBD2 matches 8 bases. The germline V gene has CDR1 SGHTS and CDR2 YDEGEE. The CDR3 is 15 amino acids. The V gene end was trimmed by 3 bases and the J gene end by 5 bases; junction bases not matched to a gene: 10. The full variable domain, completed using reference TRBV5-8 and TRBJ2-7, is EAGVTQSPTHLIKTRGQQATLRCSPISGHTSVYWYQQALGLGLQFLLWYDEGEERNRGNFPPRFSGRQFPNYSSELNVNALELEDSALYLCASSSRGRGADEQYFGPGTRLTVT.

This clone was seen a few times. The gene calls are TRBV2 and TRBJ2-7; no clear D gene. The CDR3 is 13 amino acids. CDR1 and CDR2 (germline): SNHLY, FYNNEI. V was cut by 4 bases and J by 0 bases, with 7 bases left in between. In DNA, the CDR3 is TGTGCCAGCAGTGCGTCGGGCTCCTACGAGCAGTACTTC. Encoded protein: CASSASGSYEQYF.

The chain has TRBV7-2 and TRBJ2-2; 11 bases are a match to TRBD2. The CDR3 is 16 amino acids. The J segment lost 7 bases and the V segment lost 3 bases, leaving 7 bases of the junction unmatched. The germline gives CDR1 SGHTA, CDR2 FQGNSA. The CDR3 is CASSLLAGGSVGELFF. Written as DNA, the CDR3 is TGTGCCAGCAGCTTGTTAGCGGGAGGGTCGGTCGGGGAGCTGTTTTTT.

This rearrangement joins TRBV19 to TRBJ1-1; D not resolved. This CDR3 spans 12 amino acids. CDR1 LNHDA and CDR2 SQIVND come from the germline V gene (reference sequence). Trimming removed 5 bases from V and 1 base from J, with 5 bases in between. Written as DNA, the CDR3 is TGTGCCAGTAGTTTCCCGAACACTGAAGCTTTCTTT. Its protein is CASSFPNTEAFF. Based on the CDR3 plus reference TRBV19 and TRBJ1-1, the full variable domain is DGGITQSPKYLFRKEGQNVTLSCEQNLNHDAMYWYRQDPGQGLRLIYYSQIVNDFQKGDIAEGYSVSREKKESFPLTVTSAQKNPTAFYLCASSFPNTEAFFGQGTRLTVV.

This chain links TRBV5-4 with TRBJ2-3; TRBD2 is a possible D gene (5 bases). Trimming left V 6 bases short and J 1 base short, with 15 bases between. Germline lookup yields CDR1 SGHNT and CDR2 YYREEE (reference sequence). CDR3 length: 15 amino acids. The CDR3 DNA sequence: TGTGCCAGCACCACACCGGGGTTCGGCACAGATACGCAGTATTTT. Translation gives CASTTPGFGTDTQYF.

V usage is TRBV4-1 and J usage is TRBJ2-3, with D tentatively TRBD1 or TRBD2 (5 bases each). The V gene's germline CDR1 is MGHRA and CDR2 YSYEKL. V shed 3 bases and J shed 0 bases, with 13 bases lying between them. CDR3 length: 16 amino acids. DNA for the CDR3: TGCGCCAGCAGCCATCCCGGGACGTCTAGCACAGATACGCAGTATTTT. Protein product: CASSHPGTSSTDTQYF.

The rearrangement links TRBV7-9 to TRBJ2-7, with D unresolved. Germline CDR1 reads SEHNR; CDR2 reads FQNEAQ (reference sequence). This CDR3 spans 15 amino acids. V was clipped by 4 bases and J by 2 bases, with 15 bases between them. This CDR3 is CASSSTIGKAYEQYF. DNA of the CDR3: TGTGCCAGCAGCTCAACCATCGGAAAGGCCTACGAGCAGTACTTC.

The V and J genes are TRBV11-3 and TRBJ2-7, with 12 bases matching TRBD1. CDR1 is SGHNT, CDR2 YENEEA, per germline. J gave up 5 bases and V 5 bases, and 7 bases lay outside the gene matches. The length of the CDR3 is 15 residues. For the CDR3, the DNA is TGTGCCAGCAGCGCCGGGACAGGGGGCAGGGACGAGCAGTACTTC. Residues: CASSAGTGGRDEQYF.

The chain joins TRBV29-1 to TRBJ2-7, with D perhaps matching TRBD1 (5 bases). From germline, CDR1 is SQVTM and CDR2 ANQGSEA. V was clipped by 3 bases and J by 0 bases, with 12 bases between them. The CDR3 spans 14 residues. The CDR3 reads CSVEVTDSSYEQYF. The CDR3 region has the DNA TGCAGCGTTGAGGTGACAGACAGCTCCTACGAGCAGTACTTC.

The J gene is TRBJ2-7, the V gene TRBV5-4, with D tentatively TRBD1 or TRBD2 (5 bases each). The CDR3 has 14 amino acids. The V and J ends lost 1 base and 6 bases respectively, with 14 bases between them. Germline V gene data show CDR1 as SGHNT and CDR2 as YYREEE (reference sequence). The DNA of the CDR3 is TGTGCCAGCAGCTTGAGGGGACCGATAGGCGAGCAGTACTTC. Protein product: CASSLRGPIGEQYF.

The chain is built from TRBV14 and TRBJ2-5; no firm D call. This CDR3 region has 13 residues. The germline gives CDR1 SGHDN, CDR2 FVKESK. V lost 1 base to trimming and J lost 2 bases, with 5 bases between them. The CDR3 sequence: CASSQAGQETQYF. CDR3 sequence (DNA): TGTGCCAGCAGCCAAGCAGGACAAGAGACCCAGTACTTC. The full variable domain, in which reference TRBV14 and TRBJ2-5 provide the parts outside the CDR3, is EAGVTQFPSHSVIEKGQTVTLRCDPISGHDNLYWYRRVMGKEIKFLLHFVKESKQDESGMPNNRFLAERTGGTYSTLKVQPAELEDSGVYFCASSQAGQETQYFGPGTRLLVL.

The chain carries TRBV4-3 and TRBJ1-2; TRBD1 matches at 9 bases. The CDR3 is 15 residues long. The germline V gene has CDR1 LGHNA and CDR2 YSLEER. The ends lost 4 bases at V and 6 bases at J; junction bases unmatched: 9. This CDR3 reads CASSLDWTGVDGYTF. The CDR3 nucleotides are TGCGCCAGCAGCCTAGACTGGACAGGGGTAGATGGCTACACCTTC.

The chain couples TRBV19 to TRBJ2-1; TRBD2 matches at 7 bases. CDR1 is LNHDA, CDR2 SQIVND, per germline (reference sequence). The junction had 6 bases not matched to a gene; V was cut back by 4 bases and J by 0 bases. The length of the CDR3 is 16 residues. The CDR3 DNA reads TGTGCCAGTAGTACTAGCGGCTTAAGCTCCTACAATGAGCAGTTCTTC. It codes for CASSTSGLSSYNEQFF.

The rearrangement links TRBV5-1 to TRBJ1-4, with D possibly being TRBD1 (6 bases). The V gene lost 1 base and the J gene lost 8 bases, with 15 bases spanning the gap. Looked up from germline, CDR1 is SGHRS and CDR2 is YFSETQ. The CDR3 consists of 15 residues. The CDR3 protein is CASSLSPGAGEKLFF. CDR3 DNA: TGCGCCAGCAGCTTGTCTCCGGGGGCGGGAGAAAAACTGTTTTTT.

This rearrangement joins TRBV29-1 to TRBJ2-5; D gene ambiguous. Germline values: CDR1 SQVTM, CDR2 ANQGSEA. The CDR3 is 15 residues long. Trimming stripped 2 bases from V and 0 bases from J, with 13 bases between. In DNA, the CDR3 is TGCAGCGTTGAATTTCCCCGATCGTACCAAGAGACCCAGTACTTC. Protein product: CSVEFPRSYQETQYF.